A single sample gave rise to the 17 T cell receptor beta chains below, sequenced in a study of cytomegalovirus exposure and HLA in healthy donors. The PCR ran on 60 Vbeta and 13 Jbeta primers. Sequencing was performed with immunoSEQ multiplex PCR; in TCRdb, only in-frame clones are kept and a portion is missing. The table lists some 150,000 clones, approximately 74% of them singletons. Sequenced input: PBMCs. These receptors all come from a young woman in good health and CMV-seronegative.

This clone was recorded only once. The V and J genes are TRBV2 and TRBJ2-1, with D perhaps matching TRBD1 (5 bases). Trimming pared 8 bases from V and 6 bases from J, leaving 14 bases between. CDR1 is SNHLY, CDR2 FYNNEI, per germline. The CDR3 has 13 amino acids. CDR3 sequence: CASRYGHSNEQFF. The DNA of the CDR3 is TGTGCCAGCCGGTACGGACACTCCAATGAGCAGTTCTTC.

As concerns this clone: Germline is not matched at one junction end, which may reflect a read error. CDR3 in DNA: TGTGCCAGCAGGGAAGACAGGGGAGGTGGCTACACCTTC. It is translated as CASREDRGGGYTF. The V call is TRBV2, the J call TRBJ1-2, with 8 bases identical to TRBD1. Germline V gene data show CDR1 as SNHLY and CDR2 as FYNNEI. The CDR3 has 13 residues. Full variable domain (missing parts from reference TRBV2 and TRBJ1-2): EPEVTQTPSHQVTQMGQEVILRCVPISNHLYFYWYRQILGQKVEFLVSFYNNEISEKSEIFDDQFSVERPDGSNFTLKIRSTKLEDSAMYFCASREDRGGGYTFGSGTRLTVV.

This rearrangement joins TRBV30 to TRBJ2-5, with 9 bases matching TRBD2. Germline V gene lookup returns CDR1 GTSNPN and CDR2 SVGIG (reference sequence). The ends lost 5 bases at V and 5 bases at J; junction bases unmatched: 6. The CDR3 has 13 amino acids. In DNA form, the CDR3 reads TGTGCCTGGGCGGGGGGGGGAACGGAGACCCAGTACTTC. Translation gives CAWAGGGTETQYF.

This clone was found a few times. The chain links TRBV10-3 to TRBJ2-2, with 9 bases lining up with TRBD2. The V and J ends lost 2 bases and 3 bases, in that order; junction bases with no gene match: 7. CDR3 length equals 17 residues. Germline loops: CDR1 ENHRY, CDR2 SYGVKD. CDR3 DNA sequence: TGTGCCATCAGTGAGCCCCTGCTAGCGGGGTACACCGGGGAGCTGTTTTTT. It encodes CAISEPLLAGYTGELFF.

This chain uses TRBV2 with TRBJ1-5; weak D call: TRBD1 (5 bases). V lost 11 bases to trimming and J lost 6 bases, with 17 bases between them. CDR1 SNHLY and CDR2 FYNNEI come from the germline V gene. The CDR3 consists of 13 residues. CDR3 protein: CAGGRGPRQPQHF. The CDR3 DNA reads TGTGCCGGGGGGAGGGGCCCCCGTCAGCCCCAGCATTTT.

The chain carries TRBV4-3 and TRBJ2-1; 8 bases fit TRBD2. The germline V gene encodes CDR1 LGHNA and CDR2 YSLEER. The length of the CDR3 is 18 residues. Losses at the gene ends were 0 bases for V and 4 bases for J; bases not matched to a gene: 11. This chain's CDR3 is CASSQEVARGGAYNEQFF. The CDR3 DNA follows: TGCGCCAGCAGCCAAGAGGTAGCCCGGGGGGGCGCTTACAATGAGCAGTTCTTC.

The chain employs TRBV5-6 and TRBJ1-6; D is perhaps TRBD1 (5 bases). The CDR3 has 15 amino acids. CDR1 is SGHDT and CDR2 is YYEEEE in the germline V gene. Between the trimmed V and J ends, which lost 0 bases and 7 bases, there was a span of 11 bases. The CDR3 nucleotides read TGTGCCAGCAGCTTGGGGCAGGGAACGAATTCACCCCTCCACTTT. Translated: CASSLGQGTNSPLHF.

The V and J genes are TRBV7-2 and TRBJ2-2; D remains ambiguous. The germline V and J ends were trimmed by 5 bases and 0 bases, with 10 bases remaining between them. Germline CDR1 SGHTA, CDR2 FQGNSA. This CDR3 region has 15 residues. CDR3 coding DNA: TGTGCCAGCAGCCCTCGTTTCGCGAACACCGGGGAGCTGTTTTTT. Protein sequence: CASSPRFANTGELFF.

This chain links TRBV10-3 with TRBJ1-6; D gene unclear. This CDR3 spans 14 amino acids. From germline, CDR1 is ENHRY and CDR2 SYGVKD. Trimming removed 4 bases from V and 7 bases from J, with 11 bases in between. In nucleotides, the CDR3 is TGTGCCATCAGTGTGGGCCGGGAGAATTCACCCCTCCACTTT. Protein product: CAISVGRENSPLHF.

This chain uses TRBV7-2 with TRBJ1-4; no clear D gene. Germline V lookup: CDR1 SGHTA, CDR2 FQGNSA. Trimming removed 1 base from V and 7 bases from J, with 13 bases in between. CDR3 length: 15 residues. The CDR3 DNA is TGTGCCAGCAGCTTAGATGCATCATGGAGTGAAAAACTGTTTTTT. Translated, it gives CASSLDASWSEKLFF.

The chain joins TRBV5-1 to TRBJ1-1; D not resolved. Between the trimmed V and J ends, which lost 5 bases and 3 bases, there was a span of 14 bases. CDR1 and CDR2 (germline): SGHRS, YFSETQ. CDR3 size: 14 residues. The CDR3 loop reads CASSEGRSDTEAFF. CDR3 nucleotides: TGCGCCAGCAGTGAGGGCCGGTCGGACACTGAAGCTTTCTTT.

Concerning this clone itself: One end of the junction is discordant with germline, which a read error may explain. The genes are TRBV6-6 and TRBJ1-5, with D possibly being TRBD1 (6 bases). Germline CDR1 reads MNHNY; CDR2 reads SVGAGI (reference sequence). The CDR3 is 13 amino acids. CDR3 loop: CASSNSGVQPQHF. The CDR3 DNA follows: TGTGCCAGCAGTAACTCAGGGGTCCAGCCCCAGCATTTT.

The J gene is TRBJ1-1, the V gene TRBV13; 9 bases align to TRBD1. There are 14 residues in the CDR3. J gave up 7 bases and V 4 bases, and 7 bases lay outside the gene matches. The germline V gene encodes CDR1 PRHDT and CDR2 FYEKMQ (reference sequence). DNA of the CDR3: TGTGCCAGCAGCTGGACAGGGGCTAACGGTGAAGCTTTCTTT. Its protein product is CASSWTGANGEAFF.

The V call is TRBV7-6, the J call TRBJ2-1; 13 nucleotides align to TRBD2. The trim removed 3 bases at V and 0 bases at J, leaving 2 bases unmatched. Per germline, CDR1 SGHVS and CDR2 FNYEAQ. This CDR3 region has 17 residues. This CDR3 reads CASSLGLAGSSYNEQFF. The DNA for the CDR3 is TGTGCCAGCAGCTTGGGACTAGCGGGGAGCTCCTACAATGAGCAGTTCTTC.

The chain carries TRBV4-1 and TRBJ2-7, with 9 bases fitting TRBD2. The CDR3 runs 21 residues. V shed 0 bases and J 6 bases; nucleotides not matched to a gene: 24. Germline CDR1 reads MGHRA; CDR2 reads YSYEKL. The CDR3 coding sequence is TGCGCCAGCAGCCAAGAAACCGAACCCATAGCGGTAGAGCGGGGGGTAATCGAGCAGTACTTC. It codes for CASSQETEPIAVERGVIEQYF.

The rearrangement uses TRBV19 and TRBJ2-7; 14 positions agree with TRBD2. Unmatched junction bases numbered 12, after V lost 10 bases and J lost 4 bases. CDR1 LNHDA and CDR2 SQIVND come from the germline V gene (reference sequence). The CDR3 is 16 residues long. The CDR3 is CATRPAWTSGRYEQYF. CDR3 DNA sequence: TGTGCCACCCGTCCCGCTTGGACTAGCGGGAGGTACGAGCAGTACTTC. The full variable domain, in which reference TRBV19 and TRBJ2-7 provide the parts outside the CDR3, is DGGITQSPKYLFRKEGQNVTLSCEQNLNHDAMYWYRQDPGQGLRLIYYSQIVNDFQKGDIAEGYSVSREKKESFPLTVTSAQKNPTAFYLCATRPAWTSGRYEQYFGPGTRLTVT.

In DNA form, the CDR3 reads TGTGCCACCAGCAGAGATAAGGACAGCGCGAACACCGGGGAGCTGTTTTTT. As protein: CATSRDKDSANTGELFF. The chain couples TRBV15 to TRBJ2-2, with TRBD1 as a possible D gene (6 bases). Trimming left V 0 bases short and J 0 bases short, with 11 bases between. This CDR3 region has 17 residues. Per germline, CDR1 LNHNV and CDR2 YYDKDF (reference sequence).